These 3 T cell receptor beta chains share one sample of origin, sequenced in a study of control samples from healthy donors and cancer patients. The assay was immunoSEQ multiplex PCR, and TCRdb's table has in-frame clones only and misses some. Of approximately 83,000 clones listed, 93% are singletons. Sequencing was performed on blood. The receptors originated from a woman aged 25 to 45 in good health.

The chain carries TRBV5-1 and TRBJ2-3, with a tentative D call TRBD1 (6 bases). The CDR3 runs to 14 residues. Between the trimmed V and J ends, which lost 4 bases and 3 bases, there was a span of 12 bases. CDR1 is SGHRS and CDR2 is YFSETQ in the germline V gene. CDR3: CASSLGTPTDTQYF. The CDR3 coding sequence is TGCGCCAGCAGCCTCGGGACACCAACAGATACGCAGTATTTT.

The J gene is TRBJ2-2, the V gene TRBV6-2 or TRBV6-3; D perhaps matches TRBD2 (5 bases). Germline values: CDR1 MNHEY, CDR2 SVGEGT. CDR3 length: 18 amino acids. Trimming took 6 bases from V and 6 from J, leaving 26 bases between them. The CDR3 region is CASSPGNPLRAGAGELFF. The CDR3 bases are TGTGCCAGCAGCCCTGGAAACCCCCTCCGGGCCGGGGCCGGGGAGCTGTTTTTT.

This sequence joins TRBV12-3 or TRBV12-4 and TRBJ1-2; D gene unclear. The CDR3 covers 12 residues. The germline V and J ends were trimmed by 3 bases and 8 bases, with 10 bases remaining between them. This chain's CDR3 is CASSFGNRGYTF. CDR3 in DNA: TGTGCCAGCAGTTTTGGGAACCGCGGCTACACCTTC.